This T cell receptor (beta chain) was found in a study of T cells in localized non-small cell lung cancer. Regarding the study as a whole: Higher blood T cell density tracked longer overall survival. Clonality of T cells reached its maximum in uninvolved adjacent lung, surpassing tumor. When the top 100 tumor clones were examined, a median approximately 57 of them also appeared in the adjacent lung, which was paired and uninvolved.

On this clone: The antigen is undetermined.

Sequencing was performed with immunoSEQ multiplex PCR; in TCRdb, only in-frame clones are kept and a portion is missing. The table shows some 140,000 clones, with roughly 90% occurring only once. This CDR3 contains 16 residues. Germline assignment: CDR1 MDHEN and CDR2 SYDVKM. Trimming cost V 3 bases and J 5 bases, with 16 bases left between them. The TCR sequence derives from a female donor at least 60 years old with stage I lung adenocarcinoma. This sequence joins TRBV28 and TRBJ2-2, with D maybe TRBD2 (5 bases). The specimen was peripheral blood, collected before any cancer treatment. In DNA, the CDR3 is TGTGCCAGCAGTTTCCTAACTAGTCGGGGAACCGGGGAGCTGTTTTTT. Its translation: CASSFLTSRGTGELFF.